Shown below are 19 T cell receptor beta chains from a single sample sequenced in a study of blood T cell repertoires in COVID-19. Using immunoSEQ multiplex PCR, the repertoire was profiled, and TCRdb retains in-frame clones only, with some absent. Of some 150,000 clones in the sample, around nine tenths were seen once. The sample consisted of peripheral blood. These receptors were taken from a woman in her sixties or seventies with acute or convalescent COVID-19.

This sequence joins TRBV15 and TRBJ1-2; TRBD1 agrees at 8 bases. Losses at the gene ends were 1 base for V and 5 bases for J; bases not matched to a gene: 6. From germline, CDR1 is LNHNV and CDR2 YYDKDF (reference sequence). The CDR3 consists of 15 residues. CDR3 sequence reads: CATSRAPGQAYGYTF. CDR3 DNA: TGTGCCACCAGCAGAGCCCCGGGACAGGCGTATGGCTACACCTTC. Supplemented by reference TRBV15 and TRBJ1-2, the full variable domain reads DAMVIQNPRYQVTQFGKPVTLSCSQTLNHNVMYWYQQKSSQAPKLLFHYYDKDFNNEADTPDNFQSRRPNTSFCFLDIRSPGLGDTAMYLCATSRAPGQAYGYTFGSGTRLTVV.

This rearrangement joins TRBV7-8 to TRBJ2-1; 7 nucleotides align to TRBD1. The V gene's germline CDR1 is SGHVS and CDR2 FQNEAQ. This CDR3 is built from 15 residues. J lost 8 bases, V lost 4 bases, and 11 bases had no gene match. CDR3 amino acids: CASSSTTDREDEQFF. The CDR3 region has the DNA TGTGCCAGCAGCTCCACAACCGACAGGGAAGATGAGCAGTTCTTC.

The chain has TRBV6-1 and TRBJ2-7, with unresolved D. V lost 0 bases to trimming and J lost 3 bases, with 6 bases between them. CDR3 length: 13 amino acids. Germline-derived CDR1 and CDR2 are MNHNS and SASEGT. CDR3 DNA sequence: TGTGCCAGCAGTGAAGCGTATCGCTACGAGCAGTACGTC. Amino acids: CASSEAYRYEQYV.

This clone has just one count. The chain joins TRBV10-2 to TRBJ2-7, with 8 positions matching TRBD1. With V trimmed by 4 bases and J by 9 bases, 5 bases remained unmatched. Looked up from germline, CDR1 is WSHSY and CDR2 is SAAADI. This CDR3 is built from 12 residues. CDR3 protein: CASSVAGGPQYF. The CDR3 DNA sequence: TGCGCCAGCAGTGTTGCAGGGGGCCCGCAGTACTTC.

This clone came up many times. V usage is TRBV4-2 and J usage is TRBJ2-3, with 9 nucleotides matching TRBD2. The CDR3 consists of 17 residues. CDR1 LGHNA and CDR2 YNFKEQ come from the germline V gene. V lost 0 bases to trimming and J lost 0 bases; unmatched junction nucleotides: 4. The CDR3 region is CASSQELAGGSTDTQYF. The CDR3 DNA reads TGTGCCAGCAGCCAAGAACTGGCGGGGGGGAGCACAGATACGCAGTATTTT.

The chain has TRBV18 and TRBJ1-4; D gene unclear. The CDR3 runs to 18 residues. The V end lost 4 bases, the J end lost 0 bases, and 18 bases lay between the germline ends. CDR1 KGHSH and CDR2 LQKENI come from the germline V gene. The CDR3: CASSHSAFGAPTNEKLFF. CDR3 sequence (DNA): TGTGCCAGCTCACATTCGGCCTTCGGAGCCCCAACTAATGAAAAACTGTTTTTT. The variable domain in full, with the rest retrieved from reference TRBV18 and TRBJ1-4, is NAGVMQNPRHLVRRRGQEARLRCSPMKGHSHVYWYRQLPEEGLKFMVYLQKENIIDESGMPKERFSAEFPKEGPSILRIQQVVRGDSAAYFCASSHSAFGAPTNEKLFFGSGTQLSVL.

The chain recombines TRBV7-8 with TRBJ2-6; the match to TRBD1 covers 9 bases. In germline, CDR1 is SGHVS, CDR2 FQNEAQ. V lost 5 bases, J lost 3 bases, and 11 bases stayed unmatched. The CDR3 contains 18 residues. CDR3 bases: TGTGCCAGCAGCCCCACGCGGGACAGGGCGAGTGGGGCCAACGTCCTGACTTTC. This codes for CASSPTRDRASGANVLTF.

Worth noting for this clone: The sample carries other DNA sequences with the same CDR3. The rearrangement joins TRBV2 to TRBJ2-1; TRBD1 aligns across 7 bases. V was clipped by 3 bases and J by 2 bases; unmatched bases: 4. Germline V gives CDR1 SNHLY, CDR2 FYNNEI. CDR3 length equals 15 residues. This CDR3 reads CASSEGQSAYNEQFF. The CDR3 DNA follows: TGTGCCAGCAGTGAGGGACAGTCGGCCTACAATGAGCAGTTCTTC.

The chain carries TRBV11-2 and TRBJ1-1; D unresolved. CDR1 and CDR2 (germline): SGHAT, FQNNGV. The germline V and J ends were trimmed by 6 bases and 2 bases, with 10 bases remaining between them. The CDR3 spans 13 residues. The CDR3 region is CASRSGFNTEAFF. For the CDR3, the DNA is TGTGCCAGCAGGTCGGGTTTCAACACTGAAGCTTTCTTT.

The J gene is TRBJ1-2, the V gene TRBV19; 7 bases align to TRBD1. Germline CDR1 LNHDA, CDR2 SQIVND (reference sequence). The CDR3 contains 14 residues. Trimming removed 5 bases from V and 10 bases from J; junction bases left unmatched: 13. The CDR3 nucleotides are TGTGCCAGTAGTGCTCCCGGGACAGCCGGGGCCTACACCTTC. It codes for CASSAPGTAGAYTF. The complete variable domain, with remaining parts taken from reference TRBV19 and TRBJ1-2, reads DGGITQSPKYLFRKEGQNVTLSCEQNLNHDAMYWYRQDPGQGLRLIYYSQIVNDFQKGDIAEGYSVSREKKESFPLTVTSAQKNPTAFYLCASSAPGTAGAYTFGSGTRLTVV.

The chain has TRBV2 and TRBJ2-2, with 8 bases lining up with TRBD1. The germline V gene encodes CDR1 SNHLY and CDR2 FYNNEI. The CDR3 spans 15 residues. J gave up 1 base and V 5 bases, and 3 bases lay outside the gene matches. The chain's CDR3 is CASSRTGMNTGELFF. CDR3 bases: TGTGCCAGCAGTAGGACAGGGATGAACACCGGGGAGCTGTTTTTT. The entire variable domain, with the rest obtained from reference TRBV2 and TRBJ2-2, is as follows: EPEVTQTPSHQVTQMGQEVILRCVPISNHLYFYWYRQILGQKVEFLVSFYNNEISEKSEIFDDQFSVERPDGSNFTLKIRSTKLEDSAMYFCASSRTGMNTGELFFGEGSRLTVL.

The chain has TRBV10-3 and TRBJ1-1; perhaps TRBD1 as D (5 bases). Trimming stripped 7 bases from V and 4 bases from J, with 16 bases between. Germline values: CDR1 ENHRY, CDR2 SYGVKD. The CDR3 runs to 14 residues. The CDR3 bases are TGTGCCATCACCGCCCAGGGCCCGAGCACTGAAGCTTTCTTT. Residues: CAITAQGPSTEAFF.

CDR3 amino acids: CATNAGQGSYEQYV. In DNA, the CDR3 is TGCGCCACCAATGCGGGACAGGGTTCCTACGAGCAGTACGTC. The chain links TRBV23-1 to TRBJ2-7, with 9 bases lining up with TRBD1. TRBV23-1 is an ORF, and what it does is uncertain. The CDR3 is made up of 14 amino acids. J was trimmed by 1 base and V by 10 bases; bases with no gene match: 8.

The CDR3 region is CASSSLWGRGLGKNTEAFF. CDR3 coding DNA: TGTGCCAGCAGTTCTTTATGGGGCAGGGGGCTTGGGAAGAACACTGAAGCTTTCTTT. The chain carries TRBV6-2 or TRBV6-3 and TRBJ1-1, with 8 nucleotides matching TRBD1. In germline, CDR1 is MNHEY, CDR2 SVGEGT. CDR3 size: 19 residues. The trim removed 4 bases at V and 1 base at J, leaving 17 bases unmatched.

The CDR3 bases are TGTGCCAGTAGCTGGAGGGGAAGTACCCTCTATGGCTACACCTTC. Translated, it gives CASSWRGSTLYGYTF. The chain combines TRBV19 with TRBJ1-2, with D possibly matching TRBD1 (5 bases). CDR1 and CDR2 (germline): LNHDA, SQIVND (reference sequence). CDR3 size: 15 residues. Trimming shortened V by 6 bases and J by 4 bases, and 18 bases separated the two germline ends.

This clone was counted once. The chain uses TRBV27 and TRBJ2-1; 12 nucleotides match TRBD2. CDR1 is MNHEY, CDR2 SMNVEV, per germline (reference sequence). This CDR3 has 23 residues. The junction had 26 bases not matched to a gene; V was cut back by 7 bases and J by 1 base. The chain's CDR3 is CASNPHGERLAGGLTGSYNEQFF. Here the CDR3 DNA reads TGTGCCAGCAACCCCCACGGGGAGAGGCTAGCGGGGGGGCTAACGGGTTCCTACAATGAGCAGTTCTTC.

The chain carries TRBV2 and TRBJ1-2; 8 positions match TRBD1. Germline V gives CDR1 SNHLY, CDR2 FYNNEI. This CDR3 has 13 amino acids. V lost 6 bases to trimming and J lost 7 bases; unmatched junction nucleotides: 7. In DNA form, the CDR3 reads TGTGCCAGCAGCCAGACAGGGGCTCGTGGCTACACCTTC. This gives the protein CASSQTGARGYTF.

The V gene is TRBV12-3 or TRBV12-4, the J gene TRBJ2-1; D remains unclear. The CDR3 consists of 9 residues. With 8 bases removed from V and 15 bases from J, the gap between germline ends came to 11 bases. Written as DNA, the CDR3 is TGTGCCAGCCCACATGGTCTGTTCTTC. It encodes CASPHGLFF.

The genes are TRBV5-8 and TRBJ1-2, with D tentatively TRBD1 (6 bases). The CDR3 runs to 14 residues. V dropped 2 bases and J dropped 1 base, with 9 bases sitting between them. CDR1 SGHTS and CDR2 YDEGEE come from the germline V gene. This CDR3 reads CASSFGQLNYGYTF. The CDR3 nucleotides are TGTGCCAGCAGCTTCGGACAGCTTAACTATGGCTACACCTTC.